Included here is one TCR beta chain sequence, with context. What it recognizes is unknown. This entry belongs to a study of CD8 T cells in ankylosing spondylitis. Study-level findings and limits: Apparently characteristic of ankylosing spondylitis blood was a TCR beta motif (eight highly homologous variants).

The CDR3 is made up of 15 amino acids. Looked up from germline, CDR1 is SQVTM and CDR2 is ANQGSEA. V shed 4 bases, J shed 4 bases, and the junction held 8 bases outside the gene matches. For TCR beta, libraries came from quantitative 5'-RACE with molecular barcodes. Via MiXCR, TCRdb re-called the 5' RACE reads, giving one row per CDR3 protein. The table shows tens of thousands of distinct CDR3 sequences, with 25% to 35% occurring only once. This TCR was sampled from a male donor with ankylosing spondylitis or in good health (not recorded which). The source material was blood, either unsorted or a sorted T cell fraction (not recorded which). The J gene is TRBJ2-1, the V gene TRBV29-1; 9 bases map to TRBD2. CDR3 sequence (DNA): TGCAGCGTTGTTCTTAGCGGGAGTTGGTACAATGAGCAGTTCTTC. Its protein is CSVVLSGSWYNEQFF.